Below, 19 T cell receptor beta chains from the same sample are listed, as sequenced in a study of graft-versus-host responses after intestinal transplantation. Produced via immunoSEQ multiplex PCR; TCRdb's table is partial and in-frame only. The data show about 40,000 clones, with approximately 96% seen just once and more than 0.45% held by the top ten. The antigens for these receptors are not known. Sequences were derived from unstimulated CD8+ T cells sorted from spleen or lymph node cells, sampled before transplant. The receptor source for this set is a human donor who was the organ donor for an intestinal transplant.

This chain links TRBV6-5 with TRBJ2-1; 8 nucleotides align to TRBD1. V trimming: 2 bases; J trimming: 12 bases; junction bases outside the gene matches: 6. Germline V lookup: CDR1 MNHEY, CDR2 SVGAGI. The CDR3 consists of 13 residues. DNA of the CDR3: TGTGCCAGCAGTTACGGCAGGGGGCAAGTGCAGTTCTTC. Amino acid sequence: CASSYGRGQVQFF.

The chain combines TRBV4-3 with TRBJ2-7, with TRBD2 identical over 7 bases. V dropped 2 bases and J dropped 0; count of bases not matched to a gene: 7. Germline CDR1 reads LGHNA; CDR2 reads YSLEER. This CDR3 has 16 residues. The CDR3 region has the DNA TGCGCCAGCAGCCAATATTCGAGCGGGGACTCCTACGAGCAGTACTTC. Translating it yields CASSQYSSGDSYEQYF.

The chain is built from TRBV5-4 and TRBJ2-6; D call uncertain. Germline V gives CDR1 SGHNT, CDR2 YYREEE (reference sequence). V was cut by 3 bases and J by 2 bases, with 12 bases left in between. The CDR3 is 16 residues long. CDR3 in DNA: TGTGCCAGCAGCTCGACCACTGGGGCTGGGGCCAACGTCCTGACTTTC. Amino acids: CASSSTTGAGANVLTF. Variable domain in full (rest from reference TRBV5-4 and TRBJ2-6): ETGVTQSPTHLIKTRGQQVTLRCSSQSGHNTVSWYQQALGQGPQFIFQYYREEENGRGNFPPRFSGLQFPNYSSELNVNALELDDSALYLCASSSTTGAGANVLTFGAGSRLTVL.

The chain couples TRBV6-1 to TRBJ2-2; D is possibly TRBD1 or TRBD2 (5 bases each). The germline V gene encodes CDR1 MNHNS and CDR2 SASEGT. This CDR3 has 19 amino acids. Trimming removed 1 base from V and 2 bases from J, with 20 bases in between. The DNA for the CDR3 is TGTGCCAGCAGTGAAGAGCTAGATCGGGGCCTATTCAACACCGGGGAGCTGTTTTTT. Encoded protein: CASSEELDRGLFNTGELFF.

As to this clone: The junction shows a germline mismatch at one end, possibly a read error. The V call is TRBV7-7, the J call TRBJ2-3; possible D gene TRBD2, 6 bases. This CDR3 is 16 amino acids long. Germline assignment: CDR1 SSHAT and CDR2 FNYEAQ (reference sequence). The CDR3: CASSPEPRSGTDTQYF. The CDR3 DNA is TGTGCTAGCAGCCCGGAGCCACGGAGCGGGACAGATACGCAGTATTTT.

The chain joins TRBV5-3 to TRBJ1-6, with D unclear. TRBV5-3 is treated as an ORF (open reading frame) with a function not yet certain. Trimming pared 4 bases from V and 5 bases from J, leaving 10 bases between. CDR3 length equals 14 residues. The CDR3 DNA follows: TGTGCCAGAAGCGACGGACGGAATAATTCACCCCTCCACTTT. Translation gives CARSDGRNNSPLHF.

The CDR3 nucleotides are TGCGCCAGCAGTCTGAACATGCTGACGTCTGGCTACACCTTC. Translated: CASSLNMLTSGYTF. The chain links TRBV23-1 to TRBJ1-2; D is ambiguous. TRBV23-1 is filed as an ORF, its function uncertain. The CDR3 runs to 14 residues. The V gene lost 4 bases and the J gene lost 7 bases, with 16 bases spanning the gap.

The CDR3 nucleotides read TGTGCCACCGGACTAGCGGGGGGTGGCGCAGATACGCAGTATTTT. Encoded protein: CATGLAGGGADTQYF. The chain uses TRBV6-1 and TRBJ2-3; 14 bases fit TRBD2. The germline CDR1 and CDR2 sequences are MNHNS and SASEGT. CDR3 length equals 15 residues. V lost 10 bases and J lost 4; bases outside the gene matches: 7.

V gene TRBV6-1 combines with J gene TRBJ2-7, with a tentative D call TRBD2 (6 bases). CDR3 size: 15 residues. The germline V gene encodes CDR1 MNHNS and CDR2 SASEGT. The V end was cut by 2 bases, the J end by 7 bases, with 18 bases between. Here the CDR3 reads CASSELATTLWEQYF. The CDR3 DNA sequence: TGTGCCAGCAGTGAACTAGCGACGACCTTATGGGAGCAGTACTTC.

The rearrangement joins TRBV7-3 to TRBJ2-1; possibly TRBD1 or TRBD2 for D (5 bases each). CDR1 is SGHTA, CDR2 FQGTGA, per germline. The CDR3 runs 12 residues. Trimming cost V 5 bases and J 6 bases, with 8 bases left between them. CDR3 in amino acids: CASSGGGNEQFF. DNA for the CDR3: TGTGCCAGCAGCGGGGGTGGCAATGAGCAGTTCTTC.

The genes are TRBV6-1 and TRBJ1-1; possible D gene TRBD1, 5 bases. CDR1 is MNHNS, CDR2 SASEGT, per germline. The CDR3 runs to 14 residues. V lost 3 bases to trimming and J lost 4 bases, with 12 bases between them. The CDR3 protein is CASSDPWGGTEAFF. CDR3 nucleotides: TGTGCCAGCAGTGATCCATGGGGGGGCACTGAAGCTTTCTTT.

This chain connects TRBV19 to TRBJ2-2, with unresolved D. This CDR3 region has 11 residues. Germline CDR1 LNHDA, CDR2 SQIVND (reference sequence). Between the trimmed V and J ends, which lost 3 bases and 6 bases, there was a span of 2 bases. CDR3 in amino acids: CASSIAGELFF. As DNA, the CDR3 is TGTGCCAGTAGTATTGCCGGGGAGCTGTTTTTT.

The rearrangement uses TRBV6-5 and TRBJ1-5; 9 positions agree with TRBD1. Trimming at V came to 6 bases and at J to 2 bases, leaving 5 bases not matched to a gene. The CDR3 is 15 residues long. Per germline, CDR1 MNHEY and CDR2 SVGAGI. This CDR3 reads CASSSDRGGNQPQHF. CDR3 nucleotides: TGTGCCAGCAGCTCCGACAGGGGGGGCAATCAGCCCCAGCATTTT.

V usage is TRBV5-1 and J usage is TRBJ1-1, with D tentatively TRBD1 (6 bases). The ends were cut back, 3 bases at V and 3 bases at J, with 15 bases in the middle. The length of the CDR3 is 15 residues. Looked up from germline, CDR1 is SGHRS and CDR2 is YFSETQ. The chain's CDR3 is CASSYRDNVDTEAFF. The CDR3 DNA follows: TGCGCCAGCAGCTACCGGGACAACGTGGACACTGAAGCTTTCTTT.

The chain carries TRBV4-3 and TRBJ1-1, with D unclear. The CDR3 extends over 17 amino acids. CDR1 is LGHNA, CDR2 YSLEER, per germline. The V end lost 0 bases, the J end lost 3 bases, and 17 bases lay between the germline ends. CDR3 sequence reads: CASSQDMGSGLHTEAFF. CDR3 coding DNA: TGCGCCAGCAGCCAAGATATGGGCTCCGGGCTACACACTGAAGCTTTCTTT.

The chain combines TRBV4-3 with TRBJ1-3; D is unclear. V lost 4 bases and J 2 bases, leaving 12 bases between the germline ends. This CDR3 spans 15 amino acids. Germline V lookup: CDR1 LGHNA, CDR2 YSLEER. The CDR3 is CASSLLTAPGNTIYF. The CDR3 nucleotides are TGCGCCAGCAGCCTTTTAACGGCGCCTGGAAACACCATATATTTT.

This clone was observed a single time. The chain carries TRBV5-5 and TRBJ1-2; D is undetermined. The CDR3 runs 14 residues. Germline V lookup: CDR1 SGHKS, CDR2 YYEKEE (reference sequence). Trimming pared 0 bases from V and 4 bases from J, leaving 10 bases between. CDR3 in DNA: TGTGCCAGCAGCTTGGCCCGGACGGGCTATGGCTACACCTTC. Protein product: CASSLARTGYGYTF.

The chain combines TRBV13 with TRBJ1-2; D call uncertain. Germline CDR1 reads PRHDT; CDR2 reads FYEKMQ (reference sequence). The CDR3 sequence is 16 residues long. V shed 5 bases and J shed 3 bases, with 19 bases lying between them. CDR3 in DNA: TGTGCCAGCAGCCCCCTCCAGTTAGAAGGAGACTATGGCTACACCTTC. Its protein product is CASSPLQLEGDYGYTF.

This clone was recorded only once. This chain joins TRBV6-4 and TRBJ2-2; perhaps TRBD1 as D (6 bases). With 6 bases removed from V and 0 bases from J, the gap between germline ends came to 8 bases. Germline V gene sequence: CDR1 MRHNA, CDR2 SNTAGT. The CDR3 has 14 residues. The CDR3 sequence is CASRDRPNTGELFF. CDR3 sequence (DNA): TGTGCCAGCAGAGACAGGCCGAACACCGGGGAGCTGTTTTTT.